A single sample gave rise to the 28 T cell receptor beta chains below, sequenced in a study of T cells expressing NK-cell markers. From its re-call of the 5' RACE reads, TCRdb lists each CDR3 protein once, without DNA. Across about 190,000 distinct CDR3 sequences, the top ten clones capture 20% to 25% of the sample. Material for sequencing was blood T cells: a sorted CD56 or NKG2C T cell subset, CD4+ or CD8+ T cells, or bulk PBMC T cells (not recorded which). The receptor set was obtained from a man between 18 and 69 years old in good health.

The chain links TRBV14 to TRBJ2-7; checking the TCRdb D call of TRBD1 is not possible without DNA. In germline, CDR1 is SGHDN, CDR2 FVKESK. The CDR3 sequence is 15 residues long. The CDR3 loop reads CASSNRDRPSYEQYF.

J is TRBJ1-3 and V is TRBV9; TCRdb calls TRBD1, which cannot be checked without DNA. The CDR3 length is 18 residues. Germline CDR1 and CDR2: SGDLS and YYNGEE. CDR3 region: CASSVGGRQGSAGNTIYF.

The chain joins TRBV7-9 to TRBJ2-3. CDR1 is SEHNR and CDR2 is FQNEAQ in the germline V gene (reference sequence). This CDR3 contains 13 residues. CDR3 protein: CASSIGSEDTQYF.

This chain uses TRBV7-6 with TRBJ2-3; with no DNA, the TCRdb D assignment of TRBD1 cannot be verified. Germline-derived CDR1 and CDR2 are SGHVS and FNYEAQ. This CDR3 is 18 amino acids long. CDR3 amino acids: CASSLDIINRGSTDTQYF.

The chain has TRBV7-9 and TRBJ2-7; the D gene TCRdb calls, TRBD2, cannot be checked with no DNA. CDR1 and CDR2 from the germline V gene are SEHNR and FQNEAQ (reference sequence). This CDR3 has 15 residues. CDR3 region: CASSLAPSGTYEQYF.

The V call is TRBV3-1, the J call TRBJ2-7. This CDR3 spans 16 amino acids. CDR1 is LGHDT and CDR2 is YNNKEL in the germline V gene (reference sequence). The CDR3 is CASSQDQSSNVYEQYF.

The rearrangement uses TRBV18 and TRBJ2-1; TCRdb outputs TRBD1, but without DNA this stays unchecked. This CDR3 has 14 residues. In germline, CDR1 is KGHSH, CDR2 LQKENI. The CDR3 region is CASSPGRGYNEQFF.

This CDR3 is CASSSGGGYGYTF. The rearrangement links TRBV5-6 to TRBJ1-2; TCRdb proposes TRBD1, but this gene call is untestable without DNA. The length of the CDR3 is 13 residues. Germline loops: CDR1 SGHDT, CDR2 YYEEEE.

This sequence joins TRBV6-5 and TRBJ1-2; absent DNA, TCRdb's TRBD1 call cannot be checked. Germline CDR1 and CDR2: MNHEY and SVGAGI. This CDR3 region has 15 residues. The CDR3 sequence is CASSYSGPSREGYTF.

The J gene is TRBJ2-1, the V gene TRBV10-3; the TRBD2 assignment by TCRdb is unverifiable without DNA. The CDR3 runs 15 residues. Germline CDR1 reads ENHRY; CDR2 reads SYGVKD. This chain's CDR3 is CAISEELAGGYEQFF.

The V call is TRBV18, the J call TRBJ2-1; TCRdb's D call, TRBD1, is unchecked because there is no DNA. Germline V gene lookup returns CDR1 KGHSH and CDR2 LQKENI. The CDR3 totals 15 residues. CDR3 in amino acids: CASSPSAGSGNEQFF. The variable domain in full, completed from reference TRBV18 and TRBJ2-1, reads NAGVMQNPRHLVRRRGQEARLRCSPMKGHSHVYWYRQLPEEGLKFMVYLQKENIIDESGMPKERFSAEFPKEGPSILRIQQVVRGDSAAYFCASSPSAGSGNEQFFGPGTRLTVL.

The chain carries TRBV28 and TRBJ2-1; TCRdb's D call, TRBD1, is unchecked because there is no DNA. Germline-derived CDR1 and CDR2 are MDHEN and SYDVKM. The CDR3 has 16 residues. The CDR3 reads CASSLYSVGGANEQFF.

The gene calls are TRBV27 and TRBJ1-4. The CDR3 consists of 13 residues. CDR1 is MNHEY, CDR2 SMNVEV, per germline (reference sequence). This CDR3 is CASSPLGEEKLFF.

The CDR3 reads CASSLDPQVGYNSPLHF. The chain carries TRBV11-2 and TRBJ1-6. Germline CDR1 and CDR2: SGHAT and FQNNGV. The CDR3 is made up of 17 amino acids.

V is TRBV9 and J is TRBJ2-2. Germline V gene data show CDR1 as SGDLS and CDR2 as YYNGEE. This CDR3 region has 14 residues. CDR3 protein: CASSPYGDIGELFF.

The chain carries TRBV4-1 and TRBJ1-2. Germline V CDR1 and CDR2: MGHRA, YSYEKL. The CDR3 is made up of 13 amino acids. The CDR3 sequence is CASSQDGTADYTF.

The chain has TRBV7-9 and TRBJ1-6. The germline V gene encodes CDR1 SEHNR and CDR2 FQNEAQ (reference sequence). The CDR3 extends over 14 amino acids. CDR3 sequence reads: CASSLGGQNSPLHF.

CDR3 sequence: CASAPGGSTGELFF. The chain joins TRBV11-3 to TRBJ2-2; the TCRdb D gene call, TRBD1, has no DNA to confirm it. Germline V gene data show CDR1 as SGHNT and CDR2 as YENEEA. The length of the CDR3 is 14 residues.

The chain links TRBV20-1 to TRBJ1-4; TCRdb proposes TRBD1, but this gene call is untestable without DNA. Germline CDR1 is DFQATT and CDR2 is SNEGSKA (reference sequence). This CDR3 is built from 14 residues. The CDR3 region is CSATNGTGDEKLFF.

The CDR3 loop is CASSQDGGVYEQYF. V and J are TRBV3-1 and TRBJ2-7; the D gene TCRdb calls, TRBD2, cannot be checked with no DNA. The CDR3 is 14 amino acids. CDR1 and CDR2 from the germline V gene are LGHDT and YNNKEL (reference sequence).

The V and J genes are TRBV5-8 and TRBJ2-7; without DNA, the TCRdb call of TRBD1 cannot be checked. CDR3 length: 15 residues. Germline V CDR1 and CDR2: SGHTS, YDEGEE. The CDR3: CASSARDTWAYEQYF.

V and J are TRBV30 and TRBJ2-7; the D call of TRBD1 rests on TCRdb alone, since no DNA is present to check it. Germline V CDR1 and CDR2: GTSNPN, SVGIG (reference sequence). The CDR3 has 12 residues. CDR3 amino acids: CAGAGGWHEQYF. The whole variable domain, filled in from reference TRBV30 and TRBJ2-7, reads SQTIHQWPATLVQPVGSPLSLECTVEGTSNPNLYWYRQAAGRGLQLLFYSVGIGQISSEVPQNLSASRPQDRQFILSSKKLLLSDSGFYLCAGAGGWHEQYFGPGTRLTVT.

The chain couples TRBV28 to TRBJ2-7; with no DNA, the TCRdb D assignment of TRBD1 cannot be verified. The CDR3 is 12 residues long. Germline V gene data show CDR1 as MDHEN and CDR2 as SYDVKM. CDR3 in amino acids: CASSLRGEEQYF.

This rearrangement joins TRBV20-1 to TRBJ2-5; the TCRdb D gene call, TRBD1, has no DNA to confirm it. CDR3 length: 16 residues. Germline-derived CDR1 and CDR2 are DFQATT and SNEGSKA (reference sequence). CDR3: CSATSYQGALVGTQYF.

This chain joins TRBV27 and TRBJ2-4. The length of the CDR3 is 11 residues. Germline V CDR1 and CDR2: MNHEY, SMNVEV (reference sequence). CDR3: CASSFGDIQYF.

The gene calls are TRBV27 and TRBJ2-1. The CDR3 loop spans 13 amino acids. Per the germline V gene, CDR1 is MNHEY and CDR2 is SMNVEV (reference sequence). The CDR3 region is CASSLRKYNEQFF.

The CDR3 reads CASSESGMNTEAFF. The chain is built from TRBV13 and TRBJ1-1; lacking DNA, the TRBD1 call made by TCRdb goes unchecked. The CDR3 covers 14 residues. Germline V gene lookup returns CDR1 PRHDT and CDR2 FYEKMQ (reference sequence).

J is TRBJ2-7 and V is TRBV7-8; the D call of TRBD1 rests on TCRdb alone, since no DNA is present to check it. The length of the CDR3 is 15 residues. Germline CDR1 SGHVS, CDR2 FQNEAQ. The chain's CDR3 is CASSVARDSYYEQYF.